Each of the 24 T cell receptor beta chains below was sequenced from the same sample in a study of cytomegalovirus exposure and HLA in healthy donors. The primer mix had 60 Vbeta and 13 Jbeta primers. Assay: immunoSEQ multiplex PCR; the TCRdb copy retains only in-frame clones and omits some. The repertoire has some 160,000 clones, about 85% of them found once; the top ten carry just over 2.5%. Sequences were obtained from PBMCs. These receptors came from a man aged 25-40 years in good health and CMV-seropositive.

The V gene is TRBV13, the J gene TRBJ2-1; no reliable D call. In germline, CDR1 is PRHDT, CDR2 FYEKMQ (reference sequence). The CDR3 has 14 amino acids. V dropped 3 bases and J dropped 2 bases, with 8 bases sitting between them. The CDR3 DNA sequence: TGTGCCAGCAGCTTTCAGTTTGCCTACAATGAGCAGTTCTTC. The encoded protein is CASSFQFAYNEQFF.

V gene TRBV6-5 combines with J gene TRBJ1-2; 8 nucleotides align to TRBD1. Germline V gives CDR1 MNHEY, CDR2 SVGAGI. This CDR3 region has 14 residues. The ends lost 8 bases at V and 4 bases at J; junction bases unmatched: 9. For the CDR3, the DNA is TGTGCCAGCGCGGACAGGGCTGGGTCCTATGGCTACACCTTC. It translates to CASADRAGSYGYTF.

The chain combines TRBV2 with TRBJ2-7; D is possibly TRBD2 (6 bases). The CDR3 totals 15 residues. V was clipped by 0 bases and J by 8 bases, with 17 bases between them. Germline lookup yields CDR1 SNHLY and CDR2 FYNNEI. CDR3 residues: CASSEARLVMYKQYV. As DNA, the CDR3 is TGTGCCAGCAGTGAAGCGCGACTAGTGATGTATAAGCAGTACGTC.

In its sample, this clone was seen once. The gene calls are TRBV27 and TRBJ1-1, with TRBD1 as a possible D gene (5 bases). Germline CDR1 MNHEY, CDR2 SMNVEV (reference sequence). The CDR3 spans 15 residues. Trimming pared 3 bases from V and 0 bases from J, leaving 11 bases between. CDR3 residues: CASSFGGGVNTEAFF. CDR3 in DNA: TGTGCCAGCAGTTTCGGCGGGGGGGTGAACACTGAAGCTTTCTTT.

The V gene is TRBV7-3, the J gene TRBJ1-4; D is undetermined. Germline V gene data show CDR1 as SGHTA and CDR2 as FQGTGA. The germline V and J ends were trimmed by 3 bases and 7 bases, with 15 bases remaining between them. CDR3 length equals 15 residues. CDR3 DNA sequence: TGTGCCAGCAGCTTGTTGGTCAGTGTTGCTGAAAAACTGTTTTTT. It specifies CASSLLVSVAEKLFF.

The chain links TRBV9 to TRBJ2-1; D possibly corresponds to TRBD2 (5 bases). The CDR3 extends over 15 amino acids. Germline V gene sequence: CDR1 SGDLS, CDR2 YYNGEE. Trimming removed 1 base at V and 5 bases at J, with 13 bases between. The CDR3 here is CASSVSSGPNNEQFF. The CDR3 region has the DNA TGTGCCAGCAGCGTATCGAGCGGTCCCAACAATGAGCAGTTCTTC.

J is TRBJ1-1 and V is TRBV29-1; D gene uncertain. The V gene lost 7 bases and the J gene lost 12 bases, with 24 bases spanning the gap. CDR1 SQVTM and CDR2 ANQGSEA come from the germline V gene. This CDR3 contains 13 residues. DNA for the CDR3: TGCAGCGGTCGCCATGGAGGTCAGTCACAGACTTTCTTT. It is translated as CSGRHGGQSQTFF.

The V call is TRBV5-1, the J call TRBJ2-1; the match to TRBD1 covers 9 bases. The V gene's germline CDR1 is SGHRS and CDR2 YFSETQ. This CDR3 contains 18 residues. J gave up 4 bases and V 0 bases, and 11 bases lay outside the gene matches. The CDR3 nucleotides are TGCGCCAGCAGCTTGGGGGACATTACAGGGGGCCCTTACAATGAGCAGTTCTTC. Its protein product is CASSLGDITGGPYNEQFF.

The chain couples TRBV5-6 to TRBJ2-5; D may be TRBD1 (5 bases). Germline V lookup: CDR1 SGHDT, CDR2 YYEEEE. V lost 0 bases, J lost 2 bases, and 11 bases lay in between. There are 15 residues in the CDR3. CDR3 region: CASSLGGRTQETQYF. The CDR3 DNA is TGTGCCAGCAGCTTGGGGGGCAGAACGCAAGAGACCCAGTACTTC.

The V and J genes are TRBV23-1 and TRBJ1-1; 7 nucleotides match TRBD1. TRBV23-1 is an open reading frame whose function is uncertain. J gave up 2 bases and V 8 bases, and 17 bases lay outside the gene matches. The CDR3 has 17 residues. The CDR3 protein is CASPKTGTIIYNTEAFF. DNA of the CDR3: TGCGCCAGCCCTAAGACAGGGACGATAATTTATAACACTGAAGCTTTCTTT.

The chain employs TRBV6-1 and TRBJ2-1, with D perhaps TRBD2 (6 bases). The CDR3 consists of 14 residues. Looked up from germline, CDR1 is MNHNS and CDR2 is SASEGT. Deletions cut 5 bases from V and 5 bases from J, with 13 bases between. This chain's CDR3 is CASSSGQNHNEQFF. The DNA of the CDR3 is TGTGCCAGCAGTAGCGGGCAGAACCACAATGAGCAGTTCTTC.

The chain joins TRBV5-8 to TRBJ1-2; D perhaps matches TRBD1 (6 bases). CDR1 is SGHTS, CDR2 YDEGEE, per germline. CDR3 size: 15 residues. Trimming removed 0 bases from V and 0 bases from J, with 9 bases in between. The CDR3 sequence is CASSLGGGPNYGYTF. The DNA for the CDR3 is TGTGCCAGCAGCTTGGGAGGGGGACCTAACTATGGCTACACCTTC.

CDR3 amino acids: CASSQEANRGEQYV. The CDR3 DNA sequence: TGCGCCAGCAGCCAAGAAGCAAACAGGGGCGAGCAGTACGTC. J is TRBJ2-7 and V is TRBV4-1; 7 nucleotides line up with TRBD1. V lost 0 bases to trimming and J lost 6 bases; unmatched junction nucleotides: 5. There are 14 residues in the CDR3. Germline lookup yields CDR1 MGHRA and CDR2 YSYEKL.

J is TRBJ2-7 and V is TRBV19; 9 positions agree with TRBD1. This CDR3 contains 15 residues. Unmatched junction bases numbered 5, after V lost 5 bases and J lost 0 bases. Germline V CDR1 and CDR2: LNHDA, SQIVND (reference sequence). CDR3 nucleotide sequence: TGTGCCAGTAGTTCCCAGACAGGGGGCTCCTACGAGCAGTACTTC. This gives the protein CASSSQTGGSYEQYF.

V is TRBV7-2 and J is TRBJ2-7; 7 bases align to TRBD2. Germline CDR1 reads SGHTA; CDR2 reads FQGNSA. Losses at the gene ends were 2 bases for V and 5 bases for J; bases not matched to a gene: 3. This CDR3 contains 13 residues. The CDR3 spells CASSLRAGDEQYV. CDR3 in DNA: TGTGCCAGCAGCTTACGGGCGGGAGACGAGCAGTACGTC.

The chain couples TRBV2 to TRBJ2-7; 7 bases line up with TRBD2. CDR1 is SNHLY, CDR2 FYNNEI, per germline. V shed 2 bases and J 2 bases; nucleotides not matched to a gene: 12. This CDR3 is 17 amino acids long. The CDR3 is CASSERMWPSGTYEQYV. The CDR3 bases are TGTGCCAGCAGTGAAAGAATGTGGCCTAGCGGTACCTACGAGCAGTACGTC.

The V and J genes are TRBV28 and TRBJ2-5, with TRBD2 matching 14 bases. With 3 bases clipped from V and 0 bases from J, the junction kept 6 bases outside the gene matches. Germline values: CDR1 MDHEN, CDR2 SYDVKM. CDR3 length: 18 residues. CDR3 loop: CASSFRLAGGPDQETQYF. CDR3 DNA: TGTGCCAGCAGTTTCCGACTAGCGGGAGGGCCGGACCAAGAGACCCAGTACTTC.

The V gene is TRBV4-2, the J gene TRBJ1-4; TRBD1 might be the D (5 bases). The germline CDR1 and CDR2 sequences are LGHNA and YNFKEQ. The V and J ends lost 0 bases and 3 bases respectively, with 11 bases between them. There are 16 residues in the CDR3. The CDR3 sequence is CASSQEVGGANEKLFF. The CDR3 nucleotides read TGTGCCAGCAGCCAAGAGGTCGGGGGAGCTAATGAAAAACTGTTTTTT.

CDR3 residues: CASTAARLITEAFF. The CDR3 DNA follows: TGTGCCAGCACGGCGGCTAGGTTGATCACTGAAGCTTTCTTT. The chain couples TRBV19 to TRBJ1-1; D is unresolved. Looked up from germline, CDR1 is LNHDA and CDR2 is SQIVND (reference sequence). The CDR3 runs to 14 residues. Trimming left V 9 bases short and J 4 bases short, with 18 bases between.

The J gene is TRBJ1-1, the V gene TRBV10-3, with TRBD1 matching 8 bases. V shed 7 bases and J 3 bases; nucleotides not matched to a gene: 7. The CDR3 sequence is 14 residues long. The germline gives CDR1 ENHRY, CDR2 SYGVKD. CDR3 in DNA: TGTGCCATCAAGGGGACGGACAGGGACACTGAAGCTTTCTTT. Amino acid sequence: CAIKGTDRDTEAFF.

This clone was detected a few times. This chain links TRBV5-4 with TRBJ1-1; possible D gene TRBD1, 5 bases. CDR3 length: 12 residues. Germline lookup yields CDR1 SGHNT and CDR2 YYREEE (reference sequence). V gave up 0 bases and J gave up 6 bases, with 6 bases separating them. In DNA, the CDR3 is TGTGCCAGCAGCTTGGAAGGGGCTGAAGCTTTCTTT. The encoded protein is CASSLEGAEAFF.

The V call is TRBV15, the J call TRBJ1-5, with 11 nucleotides matching TRBD1. Trimming removed 1 base from V and 4 bases from J; junction bases left unmatched: 3. The CDR3 contains 16 residues. The germline CDR1 and CDR2 sequences are LNHNV and YYDKDF (reference sequence). The DNA for the CDR3 is TGTGCCACCAGCAGAGGGGACAGGGGGGCGAATCAGCCCCAGCATTTT. This encodes CATSRGDRGANQPQHF.

The chain combines TRBV29-1 with TRBJ2-5; weak D call: TRBD2 (5 bases). The CDR3 has 12 amino acids. Germline V gene lookup returns CDR1 SQVTM and CDR2 ANQGSEA. The V and J ends lost 4 bases and 3 bases respectively, with 9 bases between them. The CDR3 sequence: CSVGAVEETQYF. In nucleotides, the CDR3 is TGCAGCGTTGGAGCGGTTGAAGAGACCCAGTACTTC.

V usage is TRBV14 and J usage is TRBJ1-2; D is unclear. CDR3 length: 13 residues. Per the germline V gene, CDR1 is SGHDN and CDR2 is FVKESK. V dropped 1 base and J dropped 2 bases, with 5 bases sitting between them. The CDR3 DNA reads TGTGCCAGCAGCCAAGGCCAGAACTATGGCTACACCTTC. Translated, it gives CASSQGQNYGYTF. The variable domain in full, with the rest retrieved from reference TRBV14 and TRBJ1-2, is EAGVTQFPSHSVIEKGQTVTLRCDPISGHDNLYWYRRVMGKEIKFLLHFVKESKQDESGMPNNRFLAERTGGTYSTLKVQPAELEDSGVYFCASSQGQNYGYTFGSGTRLTVV.